Shown below are 7 T cell receptor beta chains from a single sample sequenced in a study of spatial heterogeneity in lung cancer (dated by TCRdb to between 2018 and 2020). To prepare the library, 5' RACE was applied. The instrument was a NextSeq 500. The raw public reads went through TCRdb reprocessing: fastp at Q25, MiXCR clone calling, in-frame beta chains kept. Entries are consolidated by CDR3 protein sequence, retaining the most common genes and DNA. A total of about 47,000 distinct CDR3 sequences appear in this sample, 10% to 15% of them only once. The top ten constitute 32% of the sample. The time point label on this specimen signifies: blood at routine non-recurrence follow-up after resection. Material: PBMCs, obtained at follow-up. These receptors came from a male donor with early-stage non-small cell lung cancer.

This clonotype was seen many times. The rearrangement joins TRBV20-1 to TRBJ1-5; 9 bases are a match to TRBD1. V lost 3 bases and J lost 1; bases outside the gene matches: 4. Per the germline V gene, CDR1 is DFQATT and CDR2 is SNEGSKA (reference sequence). This CDR3 region has 15 residues. In DNA, the CDR3 is TGCAGTGCTAGCGAACAGGGGGCGAGCAATCAGCCCCAGCATTTT. Translation gives CSASEQGASNQPQHF.

The table lists this clonotype with many counts. The rearrangement joins TRBV2 to TRBJ1-1; possibly TRBD1 for D (6 bases). The CDR3 extends over 16 amino acids. V was shortened by 5 bases and J by 2 bases, with 18 bases between the two germline ends. CDR1 is SNHLY and CDR2 is FYNNEI in the germline V gene. CDR3 DNA sequence: TGTGCCAGCAGTCACCCCCCTGGACAGCTCAACACTGAAGCTTTCTTT. Amino acids: CASSHPPGQLNTEAFF.

This clonotype occurred many times. The V call is TRBV6-2 or TRBV6-3, the J call TRBJ2-3, with 7 bases aligning to TRBD1. V dropped 7 bases and J dropped 3; count of bases not matched to a gene: 7. The germline gives CDR1 MNHEY, CDR2 SVGEGT. The CDR3 spans 14 residues. As DNA, the CDR3 is TGTGCCAGCACCATGGGACAGTCTACAGATACGCAGTATTTT. It translates to CASTMGQSTDTQYF.

The sample holds many counts of this clonotype. The rearrangement uses TRBV18 and TRBJ2-3; 12 positions agree with TRBD2. Trimming at V came to 3 bases and at J to 0 bases, leaving 1 base not matched to a gene. The germline CDR1 and CDR2 sequences are KGHSH and LQKENI. CDR3 length equals 16 residues. The CDR3 sequence: CASSPTSGGSTDTQYF. CDR3 DNA sequence: TGTGCCAGCTCACCCACTAGCGGGGGGAGCACAGATACGCAGTATTTT.

At least ten counts were recorded for this clonotype. The chain carries TRBV12-3 or TRBV12-4 and TRBJ2-7; maybe TRBD1 (6 bases). The CDR3 length is 14 residues. The V and J ends lost 2 bases and 4 bases respectively, with 12 bases between them. The CDR3 protein is CASSLRTAAYEQYF. DNA of the CDR3: TGTGCCAGCAGTTTAAGGACAGCTGCTTACGAGCAGTACTTC.

Many counts were recorded for this clonotype. This chain uses TRBV11-2 with TRBJ2-1, with TRBD2 matching 11 bases. The CDR3 sequence is 15 residues long. J lost 9 bases, V lost 5 bases, and 9 bases had no gene match. Looked up from germline, CDR1 is SGHAT and CDR2 is FQNNGV. CDR3 nucleotides: TGTGCCAGCAGCCCATTACTAGCGGGAGAAGGTGAGCAGTTCTTC. Its protein is CASSPLLAGEGEQFF.

By share of the sample, this clonotype is medium-sized. V gene TRBV11-2 combines with J gene TRBJ2-1; the D gene is possibly TRBD1 (6 bases). Trimming cost V 2 bases and J 6 bases, with 17 bases left between them. The CDR3 is 16 residues long. Germline CDR1 is SGHAT and CDR2 is FQNNGV. The CDR3 region is CASSLTGADSRNEQFF. For the CDR3, the DNA is TGTGCCAGCAGCTTAACCGGGGCGGACAGTCGCAATGAGCAGTTCTTC.